This T cell receptor (beta chain) was recovered during a study of vaccination and CD4 T cells after COVID-19. Germline V lookup: CDR1 DFQATT, CDR2 SNEGSKA (reference sequence). The trim removed 6 bases at V and 6 bases at J, leaving 9 bases unmatched. This CDR3 comprises 15 residues. Oncomine TCR Beta short-read sequencing was applied to DNA from cultured CD4+ T cells. CD4+ T cells were cultured, and genomic DNA was extracted from them. One entry per CDR3 protein results from TCRdb running MiXCR on the PCR reads. The table lists approximately 7,000 distinct CDR3 sequences, around 48% of them singletons, with 24% in the top ten. As to treatment: roughly ten-day PBMC culture with coronavirus spike peptide pools or control peptides (ViraFEST assay). Collection of the unexposed donor's CD4+ T cells took place before the COVID-19 pandemic (2011-2018). A word on this clonotype: The antigen is not known.

The receptor was isolated from a human donor in good health. This rearrangement joins TRBV20-1 to TRBJ2-2, with 11 bases lining up with TRBD2. Material: CD4+ T cells from blood, cultured in vitro. The CDR3 DNA follows: TGCAGTGCCCGAGCACGACTAGCGGGGTCCGGGGAGCTGTTTTTT. Protein: CSARARLAGSGELFF.